Listed below are T cell receptor beta chains from one sample, sequenced in a study of blood T cell repertoires in COVID-19. Libraries were prepared by immunoSEQ multiplex PCR; TCRdb keeps only in-frame clonotypes and omits some of them. This table has hundreds of thousands of clones, roughly 90% appearing once. Source material: peripheral blood. These receptors all come from a woman under 40 with acute or convalescent COVID-19. Each CDR3 is given with its conserved first and last residue. D genes are given only for firm matches. Clone size is not always given. Where it is, it says once, few, many or a class for expanded clones.

j_call clone_size d_call v_call cdr3_aa cdr3_nt
TRBJ2-4 NA NA TRBV6-2/TRBV6-3 CASSYSSGRANIQYF TGTGCCAGCAGTTACTCGAGTGGCAGGGCTAACATTCAGTACTTC
TRBJ1-6 once NA TRBV12-3/TRBV12-4 CATPSLHF TGTGCCACCCCCTCCCTCCACTTT
TRBJ2-5 NA TRBD1 TRBV7-3 CASSDPDRGQETQYF TGTGCCAGCAGCGACCCTGACAGGGGCCAAGAGACCCAGTACTTC
TRBJ2-7 NA NA TRBV14 CASSQARMTYEQYF TGTGCCAGCAGCCAAGCCAGGATGACCTACGAGCAGTACTTC
TRBJ1-2 NA NA TRBV30 CAWSAGGYHYGYTF TGTGCCTGGTCCGCGGGGGGGTATCACTATGGCTACACCTTC
TRBJ2-7 NA TRBD1 TRBV28 CATKDDRERTSEQYF TGTGCCACTAAAGACGACAGGGAACGTACTTCAGAGCAGTACTTC
TRBJ2-1 NA NA TRBV12-3/TRBV12-4 CASRPGFDEQFF TGTGCCAGCAGACCAGGGTTCGATGAGCAGTTCTTC
TRBJ2-2 NA TRBD1 TRBV11-2 CASSASGGTGELFF TGTGCCAGCAGCGCCTCAGGGGGTACCGGGGAGCTGTTTTTT
TRBJ1-1 NA NA TRBV4-2 CASSQDYRVGGAKEAFF TGTGCCAGCAGCCAAGATTACAGGGTCGGGGGGGCAAAGGAAGCTTTCTTT
TRBJ1-2 NA NA TRBV7-2 CASTVFPGHIPAPGYTF TGTGCCAGCACGGTATTTCCGGGACACATCCCCGCCCCCGGCTACACCTTC
TRBJ2-1 NA TRBD2 TRBV3-1/TRBV3-2 CASSLAGELNEQFF TGTGCCAGCAGCCTAGCGGGGGAGCTTAATGAGCAGTTCTTC
TRBJ2-3 few NA TRBV28 CASSLFSRVEDTQYF TGTGCCAGCAGTTTATTTTCCAGGGTTGAAGATACGCAGTATTTT
TRBJ1-1 NA TRBD1 TRBV29-1 CSVGRGQVEAFF TGCAGCGTTGGCAGGGGGCAGGTTGAAGCTTTCTTT
TRBJ2-4 NA TRBD1 TRBV5-1 CASSFSFDRGLSKNIQYF TGCGCCAGCAGCTTCTCATTTGACAGGGGCCTTAGCAAAAACATTCAGTACTTC
TRBJ2-1 NA TRBD2 TRBV4-1 CASSSGSAGGNEQFF TGCGCCAGCAGCTCTGGTTCAGCGGGGGGAAATGAGCAGTTCTTC
TRBJ2-7 many NA TRBV30 CAWSVTGLPYEQYF TGTGCCTGGAGTGTAACAGGGCTTCCCTACGAGCAGTACTTC
TRBJ1-1 NA TRBD1 TRBV2 CASDRQGQNTEAFF TGTGCCAGCGACCGACAGGGGCAAAACACTGAAGCTTTCTTT
TRBJ1-1 NA NA TRBV6-5 CASSYRRVKNTEAFF TGTGCCAGCAGTTACCGGAGGGTTAAAAACACTGAAGCTTTCTTT
TRBJ2-1 NA TRBD2 TRBV11-3 CASSLDRPSGGPNPSSYNEQFF TGTGCCAGCAGCTTAGATCGTCCTAGCGGGGGTCCGAACCCCAGCTCCTACAATGAGCAGTTCTTC
TRBJ1-1 few NA TRBV7-9 CASSLTGTEAFF TGTGCCAGCAGCCTGACAGGAACTGAAGCTTTCTTT
TRBJ2-1 NA NA TRBV3-1/TRBV3-2 CAIGTLGTYEQFF TGTGCCATCGGGACATTGGGTACCTATGAGCAGTTCTTC
TRBJ1-6 NA TRBD1 TRBV4-1 CASSRQDRDSPLHF TGCGCCAGCAGCCGGCAGGACAGGGACTCACCCCTCCACTTT
TRBJ2-3 few TRBD1 TRBV30 CAWSEQGGTDTQYF TGTGCCTGGAGTGAACAGGGGGGCACAGATACGCAGTATTTT
TRBJ1-6 NA NA TRBV2 CASLNVRDSPLHF TGTGCCAGCCTAAACGTGAGGGATTCACCCCTCCACTTT
TRBJ1-6 NA NA TRBV3-1/TRBV3-2 CASSRGGRNSPLHF TGTGCCAGCAGCCGTGGCGGTAGGAATTCACCCCTCCACTTT
TRBJ2-1 NA NA TRBV7-7 CASSLAVGQGPTSSYNEQFF TGTGCCAGCAGCTTAGCTGTGGGTCAGGGCCCCACCAGCTCCTACAATGAGCAGTTCTTC
TRBJ1-1 NA NA TRBV7-9 CASSLEGGTDTEAFF TGTGCCAGCAGCTTAGAAGGAGGGACGGACACTGAAGCTTTCTTT
TRBJ2-5 NA TRBD1 TRBV6-5 CASGDRAQETQYF TGTGCCAGCGGAGACAGGGCTCAAGAGACCCAGTACTTC
TRBJ1-2 few NA TRBV7-3 CASSLTPAVDYGYTF TGTGCCAGCAGCTTAACCCCCGCGGTAGACTATGGCTACACCTTC
TRBJ2-3 NA NA TRBV4-1 CASRPQEGGDYTQYF TGCGCCAGCAGACCTCAAGAGGGGGGGGATTATACGCAGTATTTT
TRBJ1-4 NA NA TRBV14 CASSQAGVRTNEKLFF TGTGCCAGCAGCCAAGCAGGGGTTAGGACTAATGAAAAACTGTTTTTT
TRBJ2-5 NA NA TRBV7-9 CASSLRGTNQETQYF TGTGCCAGCAGCTTAAGGGGAACGAACCAAGAGACCCAGTACTTC
TRBJ1-1 NA TRBD1 TRBV30 CAWSPGQGLSEAFF TGTGCCTGGAGCCCGGGACAGGGTTTGTCTGAAGCTTTCTTT
TRBJ2-5 NA NA TRBV7-9 CASSPRGFQDF TGTGCCAGCAGCCCTCGAGGGTTTCAGGACTTC
TRBJ2-5 NA NA TRBV30 CAWSIGHEYETQYF TGTGCCTGGAGTATAGGACATGAGTACGAGACCCAGTACTTC
TRBJ1-6 NA NA TRBV5-8 CASSLAGQNSPLHF TGTGCCAGCAGCTTGGCAGGACAGAATTCACCCCTCCACTTT
TRBJ2-1 NA NA TRBV11-2 CASSLDKNSYNEQFF TGTGCCAGCAGCTTAGACAAAAACTCCTACAATGAGCAGTTCTTC
TRBJ2-2 NA TRBD2 TRBV24-1 CATQGLAAGELFF TGTGCCACCCAGGGACTAGCTGCCGGGGAGCTGTTTTTT
TRBJ1-1 NA NA TRBV20-1 CSASQRTSMNTEAFF TGCAGTGCTAGTCAGAGGACTTCTATGAACACTGAAGCTTTCTTT
TRBJ2-7 few NA TRBV3-1/TRBV3-2 CASSQAGFYGQYF TGTGCCAGCAGCCAAGCGGGGTTCTACGGGCAGTACTTC
TRBJ1-6 NA NA TRBV2 CASRARGAYSPLHF TGTGCCAGCAGGGCGCGGGGCGCATATTCACCCCTCCACTTT
TRBJ2-7 NA NA TRBV6-5 CASSLTGFEQYF TGTGCCAGCAGTTTAACAGGGTTCGAGCAGTACTTC
TRBJ2-7 NA TRBD2 TRBV13 CASSRSSGGQIFEQYF TGTGCCAGCAGCCGATCGAGCGGGGGGCAGATCTTCGAGCAGTACTTC
TRBJ1-1 NA NA TRBV27 CASSPPRGTEAFF TGTGCCAGCAGTCCGCCAAGGGGCACTGAAGCTTTCTTT
TRBJ2-5 once TRBD1 TRBV6-2/TRBV6-3 CASSYPQGTDQETQYF TGTGCCAGCAGTTACCCACAGGGGACAGACCAAGAGACCCAGTACTTC
TRBJ2-7 NA TRBD2 TRBV19 CASSQGTNYEQYF TGTGCCAGTAGCCAAGGGACTAACTACGAGCAGTACTTC
TRBJ2-1 NA TRBD1 TRBV30 CAWSLGQGAYNEQFF TGTGCCTGGAGCCTAGGACAGGGGGCTTACAATGAGCAGTTCTTC
TRBJ2-7 once TRBD1 TRBV6-2/TRBV6-3 CASSYLGDRVGRGYEQYF TGTGCCAGCAGTTACTTGGGGGACAGGGTAGGACGGGGCTACGAGCAGTACTTC
TRBJ2-3 NA TRBD1 TRBV30 CAWSWDRGVDTQYF TGTGCCTGGAGTTGGGACAGGGGCGTAGATACGCAGTATTTT
TRBJ1-1 NA TRBD1 TRBV5-1 CASSRGQHNTEAFF TGCGCCAGCAGCCGGGGACAGCATAACACTGAAGCTTTCTTT
TRBJ2-2 NA TRBD1 TRBV10-3 CAISPGQAYTGELFF TGTGCCATCAGTCCGGGACAGGCGTACACCGGGGAGCTGTTTTTT
TRBJ2-7 few TRBD1 TRBV30 CAWSAPGQFDEQYF TGTGCCTGGAGTGCCCCGGGACAGTTCGACGAGCAGTACTTC
TRBJ2-3 once NA TRBV15 CATSRDGRGGTDTQYF TGTGCCACCAGCAGAGATGGCAGGGGAGGCACAGATACGCAGTATTTT
TRBJ2-7 NA NA TRBV7-9 CASSSLGQSSYEQYF TGTGCCAGCAGCTCCCTGGGACAAAGCTCCTACGAGCAGTACTTC
TRBJ2-1 NA TRBD2 TRBV9 CASSVDLAGANEQFF TGTGCCAGCAGCGTAGACCTAGCGGGGGCGAATGAGCAGTTCTTC
TRBJ2-7 NA NA TRBV5-6 CASSLGAGSYEQYF TGTGCCAGCAGCTTGGGGGCAGGGTCCTACGAGCAGTACTTC
TRBJ2-5 NA NA TRBV19 CASSMSLARETQYF TGTGCCAGTAGTATGAGTCTAGCACGAGAGACCCAGTACTTC
TRBJ2-7 NA TRBD1 TRBV6-1 CASSEDRGQGWYEQYF TGTGCCAGCAGTGAAGATCGAGGACAGGGTTGGTACGAGCAGTACTTC
TRBJ1-2 NA TRBD1 TRBV29-1 CSVDITGVNYGYTF TGCAGCGTCGATATTACAGGGGTTAACTATGGCTACACCTTC